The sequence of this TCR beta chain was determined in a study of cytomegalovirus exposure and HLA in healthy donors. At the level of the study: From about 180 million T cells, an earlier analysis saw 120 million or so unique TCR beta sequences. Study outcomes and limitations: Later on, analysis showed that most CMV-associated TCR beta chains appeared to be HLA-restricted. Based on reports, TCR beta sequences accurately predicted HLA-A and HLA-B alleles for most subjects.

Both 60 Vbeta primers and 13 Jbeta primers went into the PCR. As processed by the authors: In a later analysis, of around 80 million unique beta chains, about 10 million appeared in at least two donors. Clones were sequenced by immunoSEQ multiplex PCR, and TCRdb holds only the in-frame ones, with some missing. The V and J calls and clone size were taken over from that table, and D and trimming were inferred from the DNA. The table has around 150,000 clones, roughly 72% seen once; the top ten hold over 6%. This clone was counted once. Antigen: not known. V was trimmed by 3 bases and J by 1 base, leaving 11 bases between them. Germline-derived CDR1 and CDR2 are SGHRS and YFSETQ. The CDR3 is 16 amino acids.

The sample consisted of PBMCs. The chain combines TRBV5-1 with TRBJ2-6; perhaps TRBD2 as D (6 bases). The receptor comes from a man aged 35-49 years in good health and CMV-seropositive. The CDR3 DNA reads TGCGCCAGCAGCTGGTACGGGGGTTCTGGGGCCAACGTCCTGACTTTC. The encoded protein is CASSWYGGSGANVLTF.